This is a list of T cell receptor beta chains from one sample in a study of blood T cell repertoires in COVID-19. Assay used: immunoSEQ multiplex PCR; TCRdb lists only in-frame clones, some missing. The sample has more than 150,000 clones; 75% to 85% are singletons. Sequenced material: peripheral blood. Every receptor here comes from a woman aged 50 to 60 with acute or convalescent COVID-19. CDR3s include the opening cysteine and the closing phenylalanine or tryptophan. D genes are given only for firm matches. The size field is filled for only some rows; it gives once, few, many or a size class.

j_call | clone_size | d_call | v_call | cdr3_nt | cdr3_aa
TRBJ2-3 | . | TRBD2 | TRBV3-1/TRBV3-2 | TGTGCCAGCAGCCAAGGGCCTAGCGGGGTAACGGGTACGCAGTATTTT | CASSQGPSGVTGTQYF
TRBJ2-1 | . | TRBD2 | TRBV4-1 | TGCGCCAGCAGCCCCACACAGAAAAATCTAGCGGGAGGGGGCAATGAGCAGTTCTTC | CASSPTQKNLAGGGNEQFF
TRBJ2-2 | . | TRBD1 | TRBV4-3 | TGCGCCAGCAGCCGCGAGGGGGCAGGGGTAGCCGGGGAGCTGTTTTTT | CASSREGAGVAGELFF
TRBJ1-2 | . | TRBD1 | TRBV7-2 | TGTGCCAGCAGCGCCCGGAGGACAGGGCACGGCTACACCTTC | CASSARRTGHGYTF
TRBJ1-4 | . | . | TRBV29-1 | TGCAGCGTGGACTTAAATGAAAAACTGTTTTTT | CSVDLNEKLFF
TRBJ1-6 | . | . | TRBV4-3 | TGCGCCAGCAGCCAAGACAGGAATAATTCACCCCTCCACTTT | CASSQDRNNSPLHF
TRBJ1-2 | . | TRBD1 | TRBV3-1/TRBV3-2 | TGTGCCAGCAGCCATCCCCGACCTGGACAGGGGAGCTATGGCTACACCTTC | CASSHPRPGQGSYGYTF
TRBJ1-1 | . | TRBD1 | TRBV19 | TGTGCCAGTAGGGACAGGGGGGGGAAGAACACTGAAGCTTTCTTT | CASRDRGGKNTEAFF
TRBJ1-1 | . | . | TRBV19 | TGTGCCACCGGGACACGGGTCACTGAAGCTTTCTTT | CATGTRVTEAFF
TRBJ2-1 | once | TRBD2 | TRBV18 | TGTGCCAGCACCTCCAGCGGGGGGGCCAGAAATGAGCAGTTCTTC | CASTSSGGARNEQFF
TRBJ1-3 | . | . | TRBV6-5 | TGTGCCAGCAGTTTCGACAGGAGCTTTGGAAACACCATATATTTT | CASSFDRSFGNTIYF
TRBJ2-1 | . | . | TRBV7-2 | TGTGCCAGCAGCTTACGGGCAGGGAAGGGCAATGAGCAGTTCTTC | CASSLRAGKGNEQFF
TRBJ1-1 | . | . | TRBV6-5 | TGTGGGGTGGGCTTAGGGGTTGTTGCTTTCTTT | CGVGLGVVAFF
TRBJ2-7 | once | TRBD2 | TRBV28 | TGTGCCAGCAGTTTCTTGGGGGGGACCTACGAGCAGTACTTC | CASSFLGGTYEQYF
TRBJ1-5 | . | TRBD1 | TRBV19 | TGTGCCAGTAGTATAGTAGCCAGGGGGCGAAATCAGCCCCAGCATTTT | CASSIVARGRNQPQHF
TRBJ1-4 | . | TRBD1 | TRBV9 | TGTGCCAGCAGCTTACAGGGGGCAACTAATGAAAAACTGTTTTTT | CASSLQGATNEKLFF
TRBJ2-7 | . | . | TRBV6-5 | TGTGCCAGCAGTATTTCCGGGACACCGAACGAGCAGTACTTC | CASSISGTPNEQYF
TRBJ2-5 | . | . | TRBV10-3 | TGTGCCATCAGTGACACTTCCGTAGAAGAGACCCAGTACTTC | CAISDTSVEETQYF
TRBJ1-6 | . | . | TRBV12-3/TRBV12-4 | TGTGCCAGCAGTTTCGGGGATAATTCACCCCTCCACTTT | CASSFGDNSPLHF
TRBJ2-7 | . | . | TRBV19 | TGTGCCAGTAGTAAGGACTATTCGTTGTCTCGCGCCGAGCAGTACTTC | CASSKDYSLSRAEQYF
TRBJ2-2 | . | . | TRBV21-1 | TGTGCCTTTAGCGGCCTGAACACCGGGGAGCTGTTTTTT | CAFSGLNTGELFF
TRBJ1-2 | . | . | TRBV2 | TGTGCCAGCACTGGGCCGTATGCTAACTATGGCTACACCTTC | CASTGPYANYGYTF
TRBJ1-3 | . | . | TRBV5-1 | TGCGCCAGCAGCCTGGACGGGTACTCTGGAAACACCATATATTTT | CASSLDGYSGNTIYF
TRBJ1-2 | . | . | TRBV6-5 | TGTGCCAGCAGGAACAGGTACAACTATGGCTACACCTTC | CASRNRYNYGYTF
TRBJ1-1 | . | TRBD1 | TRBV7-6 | TGTGCCAGCAGCTCTAGGACAGGGGCCGACACTGAAGCTTTCTTT | CASSSRTGADTEAFF
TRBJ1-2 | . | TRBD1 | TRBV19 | TGTGCCAGTATGAAAACAGGGGTTGATGGCTACACCTTC | CASMKTGVDGYTF
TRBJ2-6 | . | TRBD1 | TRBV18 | TGTGCCAGCTCACAGGGACAGGTCGCTGGGGCCAACGTCCTGACTTTC | CASSQGQVAGANVLTF
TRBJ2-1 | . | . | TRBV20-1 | TGCAGTGCTCTAGACTATGAGCAGTTCTTC | CSALDYEQFF
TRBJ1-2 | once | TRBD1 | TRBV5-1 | TGCGCCAGCAGCGCAGGACAGGGGCTGGGCTACACCTTC | CASSAGQGLGYTF
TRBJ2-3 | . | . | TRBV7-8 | TGTGCCAGCAGCCCTAGACTTAACACAGATACGCAGTATTTT | CASSPRLNTDTQYF
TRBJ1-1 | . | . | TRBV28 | TGTGCCAGCAGTTTACGGCAGGGGACTGAAGCTTTCTTT | CASSLRQGTEAFF
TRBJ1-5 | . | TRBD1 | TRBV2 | TGTGCCAGCAGTACCGGGACAGGGAATCAGCCCCAGCATTTT | CASSTGTGNQPQHF
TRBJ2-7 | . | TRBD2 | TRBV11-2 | TGTGCCAGCAGCGTAACTAGCGGGGGGGTCTACGAGCAGTACTTC | CASSVTSGGVYEQYF
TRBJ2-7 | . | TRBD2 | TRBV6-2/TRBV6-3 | TGTGCCAGCAGTTACGACGATCGGACTAGCGGGAGTTGGGGGTACTTC | CASSYDDRTSGSWGYF
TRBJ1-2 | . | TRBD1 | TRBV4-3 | TGCGCCAGCAGCCAGCCGGGACAGGTGGACTATGGCTACACCTTC | CASSQPGQVDYGYTF
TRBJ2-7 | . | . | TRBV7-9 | TGTGCCAGCAACCAACAGGGCTACGAGCAGTACTTC | CASNQQGYEQYF
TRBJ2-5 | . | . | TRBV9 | TGTGCCAGCAGCGTAGCTATAGGGGGTAGGGGACAAGAGACCCAGTACTTC | CASSVAIGGRGQETQYF
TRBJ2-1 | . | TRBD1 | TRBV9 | TGTGCCAGCAGCCCCATAACGTGGACAGGGACGAATGAGCAGTTCTTC | CASSPITWTGTNEQFF
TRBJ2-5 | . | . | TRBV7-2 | TGTGCCAGCAGCCAGCGGCTAGTTTCCAGTGAGACCCAGTACTTC | CASSQRLVSSETQYF
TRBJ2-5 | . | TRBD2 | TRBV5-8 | TGTGCCAGCAGCTTGGAAGGACTAGTCAAAGAGACCCAGTACTTC | CASSLEGLVKETQYF
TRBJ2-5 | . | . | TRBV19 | TGTGCCAGTAGTATCTTTCGGCAGGGTGTGGAGACCCAGTACTTC | CASSIFRQGVETQYF
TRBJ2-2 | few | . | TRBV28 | TGTGCCAGCAGTCCGATACAGGGTAGCACCGGGGAGCTGTTTTTT | CASSPIQGSTGELFF
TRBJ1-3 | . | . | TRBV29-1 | TGCAGCGCCCCGGGAGGCCCCGACTCTGGAAACACCATATATTTT | CSAPGGPDSGNTIYF
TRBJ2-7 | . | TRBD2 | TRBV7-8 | TGTGCCAGCAGTAAATTCCTAGCGGGAGCATTGTACGAGCAGTACTTC | CASSKFLAGALYEQYF
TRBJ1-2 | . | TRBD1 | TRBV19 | TGTGCCAGTAGTATAGTCCAAGTGAGGACAGGCTATGGCTACACCTTC | CASSIVQVRTGYGYTF
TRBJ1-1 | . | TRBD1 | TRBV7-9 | TGTGCCAGCAGCTTGGACAGGGGTATTGCCACTGAAGCTTTCTTT | CASSLDRGIATEAFF
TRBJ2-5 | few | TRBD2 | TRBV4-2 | TGTGCCAGCAGCCCAGCGGGGGGCTCCCAAGAGACCCAGTACTTC | CASSPAGGSQETQYF
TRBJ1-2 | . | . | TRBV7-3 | TGTGCCAGCAGCTCAAGGGGCGCCGACTCTAACTATGGCTACACCTTC | CASSSRGADSNYGYTF
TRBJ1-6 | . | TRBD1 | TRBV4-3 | TGCGCCAGCAGCCAAGATAAAGGGTTTCCGGGACAGGGTAGTTCACCCCTCCACTTT | CASSQDKGFPGQGSSPLHF
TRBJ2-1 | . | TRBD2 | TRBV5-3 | TGTGCCAGAAGCTTGGTGCTAGCGGGAGGCCTGCAGTTCTTC | CARSLVLAGGLQFF
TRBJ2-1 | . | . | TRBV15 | TGTGCCACCAGCAGGGATCCGGGCTCCTACAATGAGCAGTTCTTC | CATSRDPGSYNEQFF
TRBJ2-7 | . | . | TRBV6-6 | TGTGCCAGCAGTTCTGACTTCGCCAGGGTCGAGCAGTACTTC | CASSSDFARVEQYF
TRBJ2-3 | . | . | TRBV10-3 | TGTGCCTTGGGGGCCGTTGCAGATACGCAGTATTTT | CALGAVADTQYF